Below are 20 T cell receptor beta chains sequenced from a single sample in a study of cytomegalovirus exposure and HLA in healthy donors. The PCR contained 60 Vbeta and 13 Jbeta primers. Clones were sequenced by immunoSEQ multiplex PCR, and TCRdb holds only the in-frame ones, with some missing. The repertoire includes fewer than 200,000 clones, roughly four fifths of them detected once, and 1.5% to 2% sits in the top ten. Sample: PBMCs. The source is a man in his fifties or sixties in good health and CMV-seronegative.

The chain recombines TRBV19 with TRBJ2-7; TRBD2 agrees at 11 bases. With 5 bases clipped from V and 5 bases from J, the junction kept 5 bases outside the gene matches. The CDR3 has 14 amino acids. The germline gives CDR1 LNHDA, CDR2 SQIVND (reference sequence). In DNA form, the CDR3 reads TGTGCCAGTAGTCCACTAGCGGGGGACAACGAGCAGTACTTC. Its protein product is CASSPLAGDNEQYF.

This clone came up once. In DNA, the CDR3 is TGTGCCAGCAGTCCCGGGACAGCGATTGGCTACACCTTC. It codes for CASSPGTAIGYTF. This chain links TRBV6-5 with TRBJ1-2, with 7 bases that match TRBD1. Unmatched junction bases numbered 7, after V lost 5 bases and J lost 7 bases. Germline lookup yields CDR1 MNHEY and CDR2 SVGAGI. This CDR3 is 13 amino acids long.

This clone was found a few times. The V and J genes are TRBV7-9 and TRBJ2-2; D not resolved. Trimming pared 7 bases from V and 4 bases from J, leaving 10 bases between. CDR3 length: 13 amino acids. Germline assignment: CDR1 SEHNR and CDR2 FQNEAQ (reference sequence). The CDR3 coding sequence is TGTGCCAGCACCATTGTTAGCACCGGGGAGCTGTTTTTT. Its translation is CASTIVSTGELFF.

This sequence joins TRBV28 and TRBJ2-7; TRBD2 might be the D (6 bases). Per germline, CDR1 MDHEN and CDR2 SYDVKM. Trimming removed 7 bases at V and 6 bases at J, with 13 bases between. The CDR3 spans 12 residues. As DNA, the CDR3 is TGTGCCAGCACCACGTCCGGGGGCGAGCAGTACTTC. It is translated as CASTTSGGEQYF.

J is TRBJ1-1 and V is TRBV18, with 9 nucleotides matching TRBD1. V shed 5 bases, J shed 4 bases, and the junction held 5 bases outside the gene matches. The V gene's germline CDR1 is KGHSH and CDR2 LQKENI. This CDR3 comprises 14 residues. CDR3 coding DNA: TGTGCCAGCTCATCCCGGGACAGGGTCACTGAAGCTTTCTTT. Protein sequence: CASSSRDRVTEAFF.

This clone has only a few counts. The gene calls are TRBV5-8 and TRBJ1-1; 8 bases map to TRBD1. The CDR3 is 15 amino acids. V lost 7 bases, J lost 1 base, and 9 bases stayed unmatched. Germline loops: CDR1 SGHTS, CDR2 YDEGEE. CDR3 sequence (DNA): TGTGCCAGCCTCGGGACAGGATATAAGAACACTGAAGCTTTCTTT. Translated: CASLGTGYKNTEAFF. The full variable domain, its missing parts supplied by reference TRBV5-8 and TRBJ1-1, is EAGVTQSPTHLIKTRGQQATLRCSPISGHTSVYWYQQALGLGLQFLLWYDEGEERNRGNFPPRFSGRQFPNYSSELNVNALELEDSALYLCASLGTGYKNTEAFFGQGTRLTVV.

This chain joins TRBV7-2 and TRBJ1-5, with D possibly matching TRBD1 (5 bases). Trimming stripped 1 base from V and 6 bases from J, with 16 bases between. The CDR3 extends over 16 amino acids. From germline, CDR1 is SGHTA and CDR2 FQGNSA. CDR3 bases: TGTGCCAGCAGCTTAGTAGGGGACCGGGGGAGTCAGCCCCAGCATTTT. Residues: CASSLVGDRGSQPQHF. The whole variable domain, remainder taken from reference TRBV7-2 and TRBJ1-5, is GAGVSQSPSNKVTEKGKDVELRCDPISGHTALYWYRQSLGQGLEFLIYFQGNSAPDKSGLPSDRFSAERTGGSVSTLTIQRTQQEDSAVYLCASSLVGDRGSQPQHFGDGTRLSIL.

This chain joins TRBV2 and TRBJ2-1; 8 positions match TRBD2. J lost 0 bases, V lost 2 bases, and 3 bases had no gene match. CDR3 length: 16 amino acids. Germline V lookup: CDR1 SNHLY, CDR2 FYNNEI. CDR3 sequence (DNA): TGTGCCAGCAGTGAATGGACTAGCTCCTCCTACAATGAGCAGTTCTTC. As protein: CASSEWTSSSYNEQFF.

Note on this clone: The junction departs from the called germline gene at one end, perhaps through a read error. The chain recombines TRBV7-9 with TRBJ1-2; the D is unclear. The CDR3 consists of 13 residues. CDR1 and CDR2 from the germline V gene are SEHNR and FQNEAQ (reference sequence). Written as DNA, the CDR3 is TGTTCCAGCAGCTTAAATCCGGGTCGGGGCTACACCTTC. Amino acids: CSSSLNPGRGYTF.

This clone has only one observation. This sequence joins TRBV11-2 and TRBJ2-3; TRBD1 is a possible D gene (5 bases). Germline CDR1 reads SGHAT; CDR2 reads FQNNGV. This CDR3 contains 16 residues. V was pared by 5 bases and J by 4 bases, with 19 bases between. CDR3 residues: CASSPPGARVSDTQYF. As DNA, the CDR3 is TGTGCCAGCAGCCCACCTGGGGCCCGTGTATCAGATACGCAGTATTTT.

This sequence joins TRBV7-2 and TRBJ2-1; 8 bases agree with TRBD1. Germline CDR1 and CDR2: SGHTA and FQGNSA. The V gene end was trimmed by 5 bases and the J gene end by 8 bases; junction bases not matched to a gene: 8. The CDR3 is 14 residues long. The CDR3 DNA follows: TGTGCCAGCAGCCCCAGACAGGGGCGGGATGAGCAGTTCTTC. Its translation: CASSPRQGRDEQFF. Full variable domain (outside the CDR3, taken from reference TRBV7-2 and TRBJ2-1): GAGVSQSPSNKVTEKGKDVELRCDPISGHTALYWYRQSLGQGLEFLIYFQGNSAPDKSGLPSDRFSAERTGGSVSTLTIQRTQQEDSAVYLCASSPRQGRDEQFFGPGTRLTVL.

The V and J genes are TRBV2 and TRBJ1-2; 11 nucleotides align to TRBD1. The CDR3 consists of 14 residues. From germline, CDR1 is SNHLY and CDR2 FYNNEI. The junction had 4 bases not matched to a gene; V was cut back by 6 bases and J by 4 bases. The CDR3 DNA reads as TGTGCCAGCAGCGGGACAGGGGGACCCTATGGCTACACCTTC. It codes for CASSGTGGPYGYTF. Full variable domain (missing parts from reference TRBV2 and TRBJ1-2): EPEVTQTPSHQVTQMGQEVILRCVPISNHLYFYWYRQILGQKVEFLVSFYNNEISEKSEIFDDQFSVERPDGSNFTLKIRSTKLEDSAMYFCASSGTGGPYGYTFGSGTRLTVV.

V and J are TRBV7-3 and TRBJ2-1, with 9 bases matching TRBD2. In germline, CDR1 is SGHTA, CDR2 FQGTGA. J gave up 7 bases and V 2 bases, and 9 bases lay outside the gene matches. This CDR3 has 16 residues. The CDR3, as DNA: TGTGCCAGCAGCTTACGTGGCGGGGGGGCCGTGAATGAGCAGTTCTTC. It translates to CASSLRGGGAVNEQFF.

This clone was counted a few times. The chain employs TRBV5-6 and TRBJ1-4, with TRBD1 matching over 8 bases. The junction had 10 bases not matched to a gene; V was cut back by 4 bases and J by 5 bases. Germline V gene sequence: CDR1 SGHDT, CDR2 YYEEEE. CDR3 size: 16 residues. The CDR3 loop reads CASSLPGTGQNEKLFF. In DNA form, the CDR3 reads TGTGCCAGCAGCCTTCCCGGGACAGGACAAAATGAAAAACTGTTTTTT.

The J gene is TRBJ2-1, the V gene TRBV18; weak D call: TRBD2 (5 bases). From germline, CDR1 is KGHSH and CDR2 LQKENI. The CDR3 covers 15 residues. V gave up 3 bases and J gave up 7 bases, with 16 bases separating them. The CDR3 protein is CASSPVPGDVNEQFF. CDR3 sequence (DNA): TGTGCCAGCTCACCGGTACCCGGGGATGTTAATGAGCAGTTCTTC. Looking up the rest from reference TRBV18 and TRBJ2-1 gives the full variable domain: NAGVMQNPRHLVRRRGQEARLRCSPMKGHSHVYWYRQLPEEGLKFMVYLQKENIIDESGMPKERFSAEFPKEGPSILRIQQVVRGDSAAYFCASSPVPGDVNEQFFGPGTRLTVL.

The chain has TRBV15 and TRBJ2-5; TRBD1 aligns across 9 bases. Near its end, the DNA agrees better with TRBJ2-7, so the J call may be wrong. This CDR3 has 15 residues. Germline V gives CDR1 LNHNV, CDR2 YYDKDF (reference sequence). The CDR3 loop reads CATNSGTGGFYEQYF. DNA of the CDR3: TGTGCCACCAACTCCGGAACAGGGGGCTTCTACGAGCAGTACTTC.

The gene calls are TRBV7-9 and TRBJ2-3; tentative D call: TRBD1 (5 bases). The germline gives CDR1 SEHNR, CDR2 FQNEAQ (reference sequence). The CDR3 spans 15 residues. V lost 1 base, J lost 6 bases, and 14 bases lay in between. The CDR3 bases are TGTGCCAGCAGCTTAGAAATTGGCAGGGTGGATACGCAGTATTTT. It specifies CASSLEIGRVDTQYF.

The J gene is TRBJ1-2, the V gene TRBV7-2, with D uncertain. Trimming took off 6 bases at V and 1 base at J, with 6 bases between the two ends. The V gene's germline CDR1 is SGHTA and CDR2 FQGNSA. The CDR3 has 12 amino acids. The CDR3 loop is CASRAGNYGYTF. The DNA of the CDR3 is TGTGCCAGCAGGGCGGGTAACTATGGCTACACCTTC.

J is TRBJ1-4 and V is TRBV11-2; 7 bases align to TRBD1. J gave up 6 bases and V 5 bases, and 9 bases lay outside the gene matches. This CDR3 is built from 15 residues. In germline, CDR1 is SGHAT, CDR2 FQNNGV. The CDR3 loop is CASSRGAGTDEKLFF. The CDR3 DNA sequence: TGTGCCAGCAGCCGAGGCGCCGGGACAGATGAAAAACTGTTTTTT.

This clone came up a few times. This chain links TRBV6-5 with TRBJ2-5; 12 bases line up with TRBD2. This CDR3 comprises 15 residues. The V gene end was trimmed by 6 bases and the J gene end by 3 bases; junction bases not matched to a gene: 5. Germline V gives CDR1 MNHEY, CDR2 SVGAGI. DNA of the CDR3: TGTGCCAGCAGAAGAGGACTAGCGGGGAAAGAGACCCAGTACTTC. This codes for CASRRGLAGKETQYF.